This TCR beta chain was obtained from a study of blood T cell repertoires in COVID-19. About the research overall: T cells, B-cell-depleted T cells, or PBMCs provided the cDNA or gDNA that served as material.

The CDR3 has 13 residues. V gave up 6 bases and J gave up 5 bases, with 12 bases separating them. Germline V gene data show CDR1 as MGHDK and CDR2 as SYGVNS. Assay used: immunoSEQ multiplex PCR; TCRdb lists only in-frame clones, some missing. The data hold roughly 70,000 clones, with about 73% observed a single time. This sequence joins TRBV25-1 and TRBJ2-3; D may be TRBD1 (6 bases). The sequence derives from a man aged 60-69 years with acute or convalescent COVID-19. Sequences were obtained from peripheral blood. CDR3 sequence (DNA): TGTGCCAGCAGCTGGACAGCCGGAGATACGCAGTATTTT. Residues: CASSWTAGDTQYF.